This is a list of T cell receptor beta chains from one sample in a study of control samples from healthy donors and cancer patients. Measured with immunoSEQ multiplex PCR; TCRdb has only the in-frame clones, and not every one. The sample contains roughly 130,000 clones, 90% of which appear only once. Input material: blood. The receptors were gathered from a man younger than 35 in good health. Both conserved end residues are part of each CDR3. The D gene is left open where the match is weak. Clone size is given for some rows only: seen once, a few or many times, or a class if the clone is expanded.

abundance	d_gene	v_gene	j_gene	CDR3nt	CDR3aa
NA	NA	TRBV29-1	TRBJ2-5	TGCAGCGTTGAAGGTGGCAGGGGGGTCCAAGAGACCCAGTACTTC	CSVEGGRGVQETQYF
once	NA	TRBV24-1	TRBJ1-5	TGTGCCACCAGTGATCGCCGAACAACAGGGAGAATAGGGCCCCAGCATTTT	CATSDRRTTGRIGPQHF
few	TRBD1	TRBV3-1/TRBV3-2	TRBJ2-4	TGTGCCAGCAGTCCCTCACAGGGGGGGACAGGGAGCAACATTCAGTACTTC	CASSPSQGGTGSNIQYF
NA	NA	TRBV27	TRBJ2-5	TGTGCCAGCAGCTCCGGGACGCCTTACCAAGAGACCCAGTACTTC	CASSSGTPYQETQYF
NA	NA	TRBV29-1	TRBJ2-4	TGCAGCGTTGGTGAAGGGACCAGACTTATTCAGTACTTC	CSVGEGTRLIQYF
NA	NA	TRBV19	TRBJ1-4	TGTGCCAGTAGTTTGGCTTTTGGCGAAAAACTGTTTTTT	CASSLAFGEKLFF
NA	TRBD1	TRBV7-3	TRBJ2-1	TGTGCCAGCAGCTTAAGGTCTCCCCCTGGACAGGCCCCCTCCTACAATGAGCAGTTCTTC	CASSLRSPPGQAPSYNEQFF
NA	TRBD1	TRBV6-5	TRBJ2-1	TGTGCCAGCACCGCAGCCATGGGACAGTACAATGAGCAGTTCTTC	CASTAAMGQYNEQFF
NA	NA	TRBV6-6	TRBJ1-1	TGTGCCAGCGGGATCGGGACTCCCGGAAGGGGCACTGAAGCTTTCTTT	CASGIGTPGRGTEAFF
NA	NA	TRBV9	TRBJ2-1	TGTGCCAGCAGCAAGGACACGGGCTACAATGAGCAGTTCTTC	CASSKDTGYNEQFF
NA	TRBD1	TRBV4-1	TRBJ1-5	TGCGCCAGCAGCCAGGGGGACAGTGACTATCAGCCCCAGCATTTT	CASSQGDSDYQPQHF
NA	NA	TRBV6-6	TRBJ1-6	TGTGCCACCACATTTGGCTCCTATAATTCACCCCTCCACTTT	CATTFGSYNSPLHF
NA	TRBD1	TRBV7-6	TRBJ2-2	TGTGCCAGCAGCCCGGGGACAGGGGGCACCGGGGAGCTGTTTTTT	CASSPGTGGTGELFF
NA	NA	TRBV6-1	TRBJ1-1	TGTGCCAGCAGTGAGTATCTAGGCAGTTTAACCTCTGAAGCTTTCTTT	CASSEYLGSLTSEAFF
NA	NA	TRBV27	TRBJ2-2	TGTGCCAGCAGGCCGGGTTTCGGGGAGCTGTTTTTT	CASRPGFGELFF
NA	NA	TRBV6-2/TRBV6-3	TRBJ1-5	TGTGCCAGCAGTTACCCGGATCAGCCCCAGCATTTT	CASSYPDQPQHF
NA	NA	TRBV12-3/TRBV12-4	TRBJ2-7	TGTGCCAGCAGTTTCTCGGACGAGCAGTACTTC	CASSFSDEQYF
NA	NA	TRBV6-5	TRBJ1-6	TGTGCCAGCAGTTACGCCAGGGAAGAGTCACCCCTCCACTTT	CASSYAREESPLHF
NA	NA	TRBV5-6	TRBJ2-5	TGTGCCAGCAGCTTCTCAGGGTCCGGGGAGACCCAGTACTTC	CASSFSGSGETQYF
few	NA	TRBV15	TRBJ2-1	TGTGCCACCAGCAGAGTGCTAGCAAACAATGAGCAGTTCTTC	CATSRVLANNEQFF
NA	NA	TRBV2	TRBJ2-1	TGTGCCAGCAGTGAAGAGCGCGGGGGCACTTTTGAGCAGTTCTTC	CASSEERGGTFEQFF
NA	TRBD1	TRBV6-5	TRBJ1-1	TGTGCCAGCAGGGATGGGGACAGGGCTTTCACTGAAGCTTTCTTT	CASRDGDRAFTEAFF
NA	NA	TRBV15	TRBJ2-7	TGTGCCACCAGCAGAGATCGCAGGGCGTACGAGCAGTACTTC	CATSRDRRAYEQYF
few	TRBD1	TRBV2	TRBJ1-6	TGTGCCAGCATGGTGGACAGGGGTGATTCACCCCTCCACTTT	CASMVDRGDSPLHF
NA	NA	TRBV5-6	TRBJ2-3	TGTGCCAGCAGCTTAGTACTAGCAGGCACAGATACGCAGTATTTT	CASSLVLAGTDTQYF
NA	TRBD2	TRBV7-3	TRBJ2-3	TGTGCCAGCAGCTTAAGCGGGAGGAACACAGATACGCAGTATTTT	CASSLSGRNTDTQYF
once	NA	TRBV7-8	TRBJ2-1	TGTGCCAGCAGCCTAACCGATGAGCAGTTCTTC	CASSLTDEQFF
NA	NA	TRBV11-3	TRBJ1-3	TGTGCCAGCAGCGAACAGGGCTACTCTGGAAACACCATATATTTT	CASSEQGYSGNTIYF
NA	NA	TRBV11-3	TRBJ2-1	TGTGCCAGCAGAGAGGGCAATGAGCAGTTCTTC	CASREGNEQFF
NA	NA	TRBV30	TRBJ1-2	TGTGCCTGGAGTGTAAAGGGCAAGGGGGAATCTGGCTACACCTTC	CAWSVKGKGESGYTF
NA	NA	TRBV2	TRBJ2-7	TGTGCCAGCAAAAGCGACACGGAAACCTACGAGCAGTACTTC	CASKSDTETYEQYF
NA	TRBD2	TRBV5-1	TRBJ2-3	TGCGCCAGCAGCGGTAGAGCGGGGGTGGGCACAGATACGCAGTATTTT	CASSGRAGVGTDTQYF
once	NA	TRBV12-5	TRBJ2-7	TGTGCTAGTGGTTTGGTAACTTACGAGCAGTACTTC	CASGLVTYEQYF
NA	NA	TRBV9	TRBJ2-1	TGTGCCAGCAGCGTAGGGTCAGGGTTGTCCTACAATGAGCAGTTCTTC	CASSVGSGLSYNEQFF
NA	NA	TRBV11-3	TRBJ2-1	TGTGCCAGCAGCTTAGAGAGACTAGTATACAATGAGCAGTTCTTC	CASSLERLVYNEQFF
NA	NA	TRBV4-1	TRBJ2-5	TGCGCCAGCAGCCAAGCCGGAGAGACCCAGTACTTC	CASSQAGETQYF
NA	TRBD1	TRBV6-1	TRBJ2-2	TGTGCCAGCAGTGAGAGACAGGGGAACACCGGGGAGCTGTTTTTT	CASSERQGNTGELFF
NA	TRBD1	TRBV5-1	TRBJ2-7	TGCGCCAGCAGCAGCCGGGACAGGGGGTCCAACGAGCAGTACTTC	CASSSRDRGSNEQYF
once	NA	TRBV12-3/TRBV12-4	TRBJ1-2	TGTGCCAGCAGTTTAGGGCGGGGGTTTGGCTACACCTTC	CASSLGRGFGYTF